These 24 T cell receptor beta chains came from one sample sequenced in a study of blood T cell repertoires in COVID-19. The assay was immunoSEQ multiplex PCR, and TCRdb's table has in-frame clones only and misses some. The sample shows roughly 260,000 clones, around 92% of them seen only once. Sequencing used peripheral blood. These receptors were obtained from a person aged 18 to 35 with COVID-19, enrolled during active disease.

V is TRBV19 and J is TRBJ2-3; TRBD2 aligns across 8 bases. J lost 1 base, V lost 0 bases, and 12 bases had no gene match. Looked up from germline, CDR1 is LNHDA and CDR2 is SQIVND (reference sequence). The CDR3 runs 19 residues. The CDR3 region is CASSIDGGRTPLGTDTQYF. In DNA form, the CDR3 reads TGTGCCAGTAGTATAGATGGCGGGAGGACCCCTCTGGGCACAGATACGCAGTATTTT.

The V call is TRBV6-2 or TRBV6-3, the J call TRBJ1-6; unclear D gene. There are 14 residues in the CDR3. Germline-derived CDR1 and CDR2 are MNHEY and SVGEGT. V was pared by 2 bases and J by 5 bases, with 7 bases between. CDR3 sequence: CASSYVGNNSPLHF. DNA of the CDR3: TGTGCCAGCAGTTACGTCGGTAATAATTCACCCCTCCACTTT.

This clone came up a few times. The chain joins TRBV7-6 to TRBJ2-7; D gene unclear. Germline-derived CDR1 and CDR2 are SGHVS and FNYEAQ. The CDR3 totals 15 residues. V was clipped by 1 base and J by 0 bases, with 10 bases between them. The DNA for the CDR3 is TGTGCCAGCAGCTTAGGAGAGGCCAGCTCCTACGAGCAGTACTTC. Protein sequence: CASSLGEASSYEQYF.

CDR3 sequence (DNA): TGTGCCAGCAGTTACTCGACACTAGGCGGTGAGCAGTTCTTC. Translating it yields CASSYSTLGGEQFF. The chain links TRBV6-5 to TRBJ2-1, with a tentative D call TRBD2 (5 bases). CDR1 and CDR2 (germline): MNHEY, SVGAGI. V lost 0 bases and J 9 bases, leaving 12 bases between the germline ends. The CDR3 has 14 residues.

This chain uses TRBV4-3 with TRBJ2-3; D might be TRBD1 (6 bases). The germline V gene encodes CDR1 LGHNA and CDR2 YSLEER. The V end was cut by 1 base, the J end by 4 bases, with 21 bases between. This CDR3 contains 18 residues. The CDR3 nucleotides read TGCGCCAGCAGCCAAGTTAGGCAGAGGGGGAGCATAGCAGATACGCAGTATTTT. It translates to CASSQVRQRGSIADTQYF.

The rearrangement links TRBV28 to TRBJ2-7, with D possibly matching TRBD1 (7 bases). Germline CDR1 reads MDHEN; CDR2 reads SYDVKM. Trimming pared 3 bases from V and 5 bases from J, leaving 11 bases between. The CDR3 covers 13 residues. The CDR3 DNA reads TGTGCCAGCAGTTTTCAGGGGGGCCACGAGCAGTACTTC. This codes for CASSFQGGHEQYF.

The CDR3 region is CASSSLINQPQHF. CDR3 DNA sequence: TGTGCCAGTAGTTCACTTATTAATCAGCCCCAGCATTTT. The chain employs TRBV19 and TRBJ1-5; D call uncertain. In germline, CDR1 is LNHDA, CDR2 SQIVND (reference sequence). This CDR3 has 13 amino acids. Trimming took 5 bases from V and 4 from J, leaving 9 bases between them.

The V gene is TRBV25-1, the J gene TRBJ1-2; D is undetermined. CDR1 is MGHDK and CDR2 is SYGVNS in the germline V gene. CDR3 length equals 13 residues. The V and J ends lost 1 base and 3 bases respectively, with 6 bases between them. The CDR3 DNA reads as TGTGCCAGCAGTGAATTTAGTGACTATGGCTACACCTTC. Protein product: CASSEFSDYGYTF.

V gene TRBV7-9 combines with J gene TRBJ2-3; D is perhaps TRBD2 (5 bases). Deletions cut 3 bases from V and 7 bases from J, with 11 bases between. Per germline, CDR1 SEHNR and CDR2 FQNEAQ (reference sequence). The CDR3 consists of 13 residues. The CDR3 DNA sequence: TGTGCCAGCAGCTTCGGGGAGACAAATACGCAGTATTTT. Encoded protein: CASSFGETNTQYF.

A single count supports this clone. The V and J genes are TRBV5-6 and TRBJ2-7; tentatively, D is TRBD2 (6 bases). Germline assignment: CDR1 SGHDT and CDR2 YYEEEE. The CDR3 contains 16 residues. Trimming shortened V by 4 bases and J by 3 bases, and 20 bases separated the two germline ends. In DNA, the CDR3 is TGTGCCAGCAGCCTGTACCCGGGACTGCTTGACTACGAGCAGTACTTC. Protein product: CASSLYPGLLDYEQYF.

This rearrangement joins TRBV4-1 to TRBJ2-5, with D perhaps matching TRBD2 (6 bases). Trimming stripped 3 bases from V and 4 bases from J, with 15 bases between. CDR1 is MGHRA, CDR2 YSYEKL, per germline. The CDR3 sequence is 15 residues long. CDR3 bases: TGCGCCAGCAGCCAGGGTTCCGTGGGAGGAGAGACCCAGTACTTC. Protein sequence: CASSQGSVGGETQYF.

V gene TRBV9 combines with J gene TRBJ2-3, with 11 bases lining up with TRBD2. The germline CDR1 and CDR2 sequences are SGDLS and YYNGEE. The CDR3 extends over 17 amino acids. With 3 bases clipped from V and 3 bases from J, the junction kept 9 bases outside the gene matches. CDR3 in amino acids: CASSEELAGEGTDTQYF. CDR3 bases: TGTGCCAGCAGCGAGGAACTAGCGGGAGAGGGGACAGATACGCAGTATTTT.

Concerning this clone itself: Other nucleotide sequences in the sample specify the same CDR3. The CDR3 region is CASSYSGQGTTGELFF. For the CDR3, the DNA is TGTGCCAGCAGTTATTCGGGACAGGGGACCACCGGGGAGCTGTTTTTT. V is TRBV6-5 and J is TRBJ2-2, with TRBD1 identical over 10 bases. CDR3 length: 16 amino acids. Germline V lookup: CDR1 MNHEY, CDR2 SVGAGI. The V segment lost 3 bases and the J segment 4 bases; nucleotides outside the gene matches: 5.

The chain couples TRBV28 to TRBJ2-7, with D possibly TRBD1 on 5 matching bases. The length of the CDR3 is 14 residues. Trimming took 2 bases from V and 5 from J, leaving 13 bases between them. The germline V gene encodes CDR1 MDHEN and CDR2 SYDVKM. CDR3 DNA sequence: TGTGCCAGCAGTTTAAGGGGCATTCACCACGAGCAGTACTTC. It codes for CASSLRGIHHEQYF.

The chain employs TRBV13 and TRBJ2-1, with TRBD2 matching over 7 bases. The junction had 3 bases not matched to a gene; V was cut back by 3 bases and J by 10 bases. Germline V gene lookup returns CDR1 PRHDT and CDR2 FYEKMQ (reference sequence). This CDR3 comprises 12 residues. CDR3 nucleotides: TGTGCCAGCAGCTTGGGGCGGGGGGAGCAGTTCTTC. It codes for CASSLGRGEQFF.

The chain links TRBV7-9 to TRBJ2-1; a possible D gene is TRBD1 (6 bases). Trimming cost V 3 bases and J 10 bases, with 13 bases left between them. CDR3 size: 13 residues. Germline V gene sequence: CDR1 SEHNR, CDR2 FQNEAQ (reference sequence). CDR3 nucleotide sequence: TGTGCCAGCAGCTTCCTCAGGGGAGAGGAGCAGTTCTTC. Residues: CASSFLRGEEQFF.

The CDR3 is CASSDRTSGSLETQYF. CDR3 bases: TGTGCCAGCAGTGACCGGACTAGCGGGAGCCTGGAGACCCAGTACTTC. V is TRBV25-1 and J is TRBJ2-5, with 13 nucleotides matching TRBD2. CDR1 is MGHDK, CDR2 SYGVNS, per germline. This CDR3 contains 16 residues. V gave up 3 bases and J gave up 5 bases; unmatched junction bases: 6.

The chain joins TRBV27 to TRBJ2-5, with a possible D match to TRBD1 (6 bases). Germline CDR1 and CDR2: MNHEY and SMNVEV (reference sequence). The length of the CDR3 is 15 residues. Trimming cost V 5 bases and J 3 bases, with 16 bases left between them. CDR3 sequence (DNA): TGTGCCAGCAGTCCTTTCGCGGCAGGGGAAGAGACCCAGTACTTC. Translating it yields CASSPFAAGEETQYF.

The chain has TRBV5-1 and TRBJ2-1, with D unresolved. The CDR3 is 16 amino acids. Germline CDR1 reads SGHRS; CDR2 reads YFSETQ. V was cut by 4 bases and J by 8 bases, with 22 bases left in between. The CDR3 spells CASSPELSLKSHEQFF. The CDR3 nucleotides read TGCGCCAGCAGCCCCGAGCTTAGTCTAAAGTCTCATGAGCAGTTCTTC.

The J gene is TRBJ1-1, the V gene TRBV5-6; D is undetermined. V lost 0 bases and J 7 bases, leaving 10 bases between the germline ends. CDR1 and CDR2 (germline): SGHDT, YYEEEE. This CDR3 is built from 13 residues. The chain's CDR3 is CASSLDPGGEAFF. Here the CDR3 DNA reads TGTGCCAGCAGCTTGGACCCGGGTGGTGAAGCTTTCTTT.

The V and J genes are TRBV19 and TRBJ2-5, with TRBD2 matching 8 bases. CDR1 is LNHDA and CDR2 is SQIVND in the germline V gene (reference sequence). The CDR3 is 14 amino acids. The V and J ends lost 3 bases and 4 bases, in that order; junction bases with no gene match: 4. CDR3 region: CASSIGLAVETQYF. The CDR3 DNA is TGTGCCAGTAGTATTGGACTAGCTGTAGAGACCCAGTACTTC.

The CDR3 nucleotides read TGTGCCTGGAGTTTGGGCAGTCATGGCTACACCTTC. Its translation: CAWSLGSHGYTF. The rearrangement uses TRBV30 and TRBJ1-2; D is undetermined. CDR3 length equals 12 residues. V lost 2 bases and J lost 6, with 10 bases in between. CDR1 and CDR2 from the germline V gene are GTSNPN and SVGIG (reference sequence).

This sequence joins TRBV3-1 (or the pseudogene TRBV3-2) and TRBJ1-1; possibly TRBD1 for D (5 bases). The CDR3 spans 14 residues. The germline V gene encodes CDR1 LGHDT and CDR2 YNNKEL (reference sequence). Trimming took 8 bases from V and 2 from J, leaving 15 bases between them. CDR3 nucleotides: TGTGCCAGCTCCGGACAAGGGATAAACACTGAAGCTTTCTTT. It is translated as CASSGQGINTEAFF.

The chain couples TRBV7-3 to TRBJ1-1, with a tentative D call TRBD1 (6 bases). Germline lookup yields CDR1 SGHTA and CDR2 FQGTGA. The CDR3 is 13 amino acids. Trimming shortened V by 5 bases and J by 4 bases, and 11 bases separated the two germline ends. The CDR3 is CASSATGFTEAFF. The CDR3, as DNA: TGTGCCAGCAGCGCCACAGGGTTCACTGAAGCTTTCTTT. Variable domain in full (rest from reference TRBV7-3 and TRBJ1-1): GAGVSQTPSNKVTEKGKYVELRCDPISGHTALYWYRQSLGQGPEFLIYFQGTGAADDSGLPNDRFFAVRPEGSVSTLKIQRTERGDSAVYLCASSATGFTEAFFGQGTRLTVV.